This T cell receptor beta chain was recorded in a study of graft-versus-host responses after intestinal transplantation (dated by TCRdb to the early 2020s). Background for the entire study: The transplants that recipients got were multivisceral, liver-intestinal, or isolated intestinal. Every recipient was given anti-thymocyte globulin induction, then maintenance tacrolimus and steroids for about three years. After intestinal transplantation, graft-versus-host and host-versus-graft alloreactive T cell clones in the graft, circulation and bone marrow were tracked using bulk TCR-beta CDR3 sequencing. To identify alloreactive clones, pre-transplant mixed lymphocyte reaction products were sequenced and then compared with unstimulated pre-transplant donor and recipient T cells. Of the 20 to 25 intestinal transplant recipients enrolled in the cohort, one of whom was a retransplant, a few patients without pretransplant specimens were excluded. Donor T cell macrochimerism was defined as a peak of at least 4% donor T cells among recipient peripheral blood mononuclear cells. Samples from a few later patients were sequenced in-house on an Illumina MiSeq with MiXCR processing rather than by the commercial service.

What the work shows at the level of the full study, not this receptor alone: Early after transplant, declines in HvG clones were associated with peak levels of circulating GvH clones. Patients with donor T cell macrochimerism had high GvH to HvG T cell clonal ratios in their allografts. GvH clones were detected in recipient bone marrow, and some appeared earlier in ileal mucosa or blood, consistent with an intestinal mucosal origin. The conclusions were limited by the relatively low number and heterogeneity of the intestinal transplant patients.

Libraries were made using the immunoSEQ multiplex PCR assay. Adaptive Biotechnologies carried out high-throughput TCR-beta CDR3 sequencing of genomic DNA for most patients. Regarding the original processing steps: TCR sequencing data for 15 to 20 patients were retrieved from Adaptive's ImmunoSEQ software; a few other patients were processed with MiXCR and VDJtools. CDR3 nucleotide sequences shared by donor and recipient were removed because the origin of these sequences could not be assigned. Alloreactive clones required at least 2-fold expansion over unstimulated cells and minimum CFSE-low frequency of 0.002% (template counts) or 0.001% (read counts). Clones were considered mappable if detected in sequenced pre-transplant spleen, lymph node, or MLR CFSE-low populations of the donor or recipient. The cumulative frequency of alloreactive clones was calculated as a percentage of all sequences, weighted by copy number. Not all clones reach the TCRdb copy of this immuneACCESS table, which keeps in-frame sequences only. Checked studies attribute under half of the gap to unresolved V genes and leave the rest unexplained. V and J calls and clone size are given by that table; D and trimming were obtained from the DNA. The sample table shows roughly 56,000 clones, and around 90% are seen once. Approximately 2.9% of the sample rests with the top ten.

Reading from cysteine to phenylalanine, the CDR3 counts 11 amino acids. Just CDR3 DNA is preserved here, 33 bases in frame from base 1. The germline V gene (reference sequence) yields LNHDA for CDR1 and SQIVND for CDR2. Trimming removed 1 base from V and 7 bases from J, leaving 1 base between the germline ends. Blood samples were collected up to 4 times in the first month after transplant and then at least monthly when available. A remark on this clone: Its antigen target is currently unknown. One base away there is no much larger clone; base qualities are not given.

This chain joins TRBV19 to TRBJ2-2; the D gene is unclear. This specimen consisted of PBMCs, obtained about 120 days after intestinal transplantation. This TCR derives from a human patient who received an intestinal transplant, so some T cells may come from the graft donor. The sequenced DNA: TGTGCCAGTAGTATAGGCGGGGAGCTGTTTTTT. Its protein reads: CASSIGGELFF.